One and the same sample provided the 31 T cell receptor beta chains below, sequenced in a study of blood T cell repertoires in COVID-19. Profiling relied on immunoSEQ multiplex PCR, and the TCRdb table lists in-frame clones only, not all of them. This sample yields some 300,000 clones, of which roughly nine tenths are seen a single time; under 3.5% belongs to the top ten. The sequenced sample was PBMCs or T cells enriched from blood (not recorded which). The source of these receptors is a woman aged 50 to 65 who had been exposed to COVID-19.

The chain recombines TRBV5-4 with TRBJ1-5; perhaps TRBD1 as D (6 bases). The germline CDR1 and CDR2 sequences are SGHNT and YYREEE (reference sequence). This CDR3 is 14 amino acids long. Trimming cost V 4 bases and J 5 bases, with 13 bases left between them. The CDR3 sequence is CASSPGRGDQPQHF. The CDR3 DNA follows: TGTGCCAGCAGCCCCGGGAGGGGGGATCAGCCCCAGCATTTT.

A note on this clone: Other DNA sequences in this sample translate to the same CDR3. The CDR3 reads CASTRKGGDYGYTF. Here the CDR3 DNA reads TGTGCCAGCACCCGAAAAGGGGGCGACTATGGCTACACCTTC. The chain is built from TRBV27 and TRBJ1-2, with 7 bases that match TRBD1. J gave up 3 bases and V 7 bases, and 8 bases lay outside the gene matches. CDR1 is MNHEY and CDR2 is SMNVEV in the germline V gene (reference sequence). This CDR3 has 14 residues.

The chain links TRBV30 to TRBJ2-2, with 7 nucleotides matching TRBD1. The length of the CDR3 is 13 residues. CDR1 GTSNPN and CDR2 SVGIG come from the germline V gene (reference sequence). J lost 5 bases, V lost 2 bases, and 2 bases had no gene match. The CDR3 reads CAWSQTGTGELFF. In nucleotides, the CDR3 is TGTGCCTGGAGTCAGACAGGGACCGGGGAGCTGTTTTTT. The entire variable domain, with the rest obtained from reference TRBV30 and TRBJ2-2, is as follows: SQTIHQWPATLVQPVGSPLSLECTVEGTSNPNLYWYRQAAGRGLQLLFYSVGIGQISSEVPQNLSASRPQDRQFILSSKKLLLSDSGFYLCAWSQTGTGELFFGEGSRLTVL.

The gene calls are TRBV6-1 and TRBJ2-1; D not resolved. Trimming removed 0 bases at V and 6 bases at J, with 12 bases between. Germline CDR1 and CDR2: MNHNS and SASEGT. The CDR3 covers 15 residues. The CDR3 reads CASSEAVRAGNEQFF. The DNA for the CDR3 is TGTGCCAGCAGTGAAGCGGTGCGAGCCGGCAATGAGCAGTTCTTC.

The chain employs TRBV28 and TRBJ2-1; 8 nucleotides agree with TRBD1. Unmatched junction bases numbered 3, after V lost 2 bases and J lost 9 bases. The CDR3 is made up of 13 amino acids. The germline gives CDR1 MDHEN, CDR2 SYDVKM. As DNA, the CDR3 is TGTGCCAGCAGTTTACAGGGGGCTGTTGAGCAGTTCTTC. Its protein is CASSLQGAVEQFF.

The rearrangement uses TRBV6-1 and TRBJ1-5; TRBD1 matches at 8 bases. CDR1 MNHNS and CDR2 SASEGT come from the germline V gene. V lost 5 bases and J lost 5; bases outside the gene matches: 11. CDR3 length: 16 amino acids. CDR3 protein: CASSKGQDRVHQPQHF. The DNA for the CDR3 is TGTGCCAGCAGTAAAGGACAGGACAGGGTCCATCAGCCCCAGCATTTT.

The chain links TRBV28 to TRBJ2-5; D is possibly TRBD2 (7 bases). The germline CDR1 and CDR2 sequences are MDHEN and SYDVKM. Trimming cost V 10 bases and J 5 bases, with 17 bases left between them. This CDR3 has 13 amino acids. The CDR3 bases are TGTGCCACTTCCTCGGGGGGCAGTGAGACCCAGTACTTC. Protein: CATSSGGSETQYF.

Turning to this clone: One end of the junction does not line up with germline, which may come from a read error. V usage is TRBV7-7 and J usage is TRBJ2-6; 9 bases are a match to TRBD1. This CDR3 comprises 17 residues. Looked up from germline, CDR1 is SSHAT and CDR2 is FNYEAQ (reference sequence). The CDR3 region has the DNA TGTGCTAGCAGCAGAGACAGGGGGGGCTCTGGGGCCAACGTCCTGACTTTC. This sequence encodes CASSRDRGGSGANVLTF.

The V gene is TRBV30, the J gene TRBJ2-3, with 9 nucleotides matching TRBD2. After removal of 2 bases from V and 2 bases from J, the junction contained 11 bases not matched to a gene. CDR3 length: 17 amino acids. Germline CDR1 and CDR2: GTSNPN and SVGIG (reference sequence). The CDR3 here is CAWSRTRTSAYTDTQYF. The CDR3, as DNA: TGTGCCTGGAGTAGGACGCGGACTAGCGCTTACACAGATACGCAGTATTTT.

CDR3 sequence: CASSSRTSTDTQYF. The CDR3 region has the DNA TGCGCCAGCAGCTCCCGGACTAGCACAGATACGCAGTATTTT. The chain combines TRBV5-1 with TRBJ2-3; D may be TRBD2 (5 bases). Between the trimmed V and J ends, which lost 3 bases and 0 bases, there was a span of 8 bases. The germline V gene encodes CDR1 SGHRS and CDR2 YFSETQ. The CDR3 extends over 14 amino acids.

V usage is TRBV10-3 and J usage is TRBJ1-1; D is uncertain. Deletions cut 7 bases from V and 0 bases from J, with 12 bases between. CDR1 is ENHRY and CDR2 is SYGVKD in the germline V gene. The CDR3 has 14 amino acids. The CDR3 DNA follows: TGTGCCATCACGCAGGCACTTATGAACACTGAAGCTTTCTTT. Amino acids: CAITQALMNTEAFF.

This chain's CDR3 is CASSLVARVGTGELFF. CDR3 nucleotides: TGTGCCAGCAGCTTAGTGGCCCGGGTCGGGACCGGGGAGCTGTTTTTT. This chain connects TRBV7-9 to TRBJ2-2; D is unresolved. In germline, CDR1 is SEHNR, CDR2 FQNEAQ (reference sequence). Trimming stripped 1 base from V and 5 bases from J, with 14 bases between. The CDR3 runs to 16 residues.

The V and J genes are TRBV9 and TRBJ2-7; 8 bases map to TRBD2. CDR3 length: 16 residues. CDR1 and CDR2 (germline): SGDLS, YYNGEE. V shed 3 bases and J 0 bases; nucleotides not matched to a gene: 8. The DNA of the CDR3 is TGTGCCAGCAGCGCCCCGCGGGGGGCCTCCTCCTACGAGCAGTACTTC. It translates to CASSAPRGASSYEQYF.

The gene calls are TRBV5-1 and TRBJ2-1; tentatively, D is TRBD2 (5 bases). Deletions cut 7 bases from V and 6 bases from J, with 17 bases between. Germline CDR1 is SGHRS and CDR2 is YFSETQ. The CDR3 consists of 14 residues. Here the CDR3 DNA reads TGCGCCAGCCGTCGGGGTACGGCCCCCAATGAGCAGTTCTTC. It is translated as CASRRGTAPNEQFF.

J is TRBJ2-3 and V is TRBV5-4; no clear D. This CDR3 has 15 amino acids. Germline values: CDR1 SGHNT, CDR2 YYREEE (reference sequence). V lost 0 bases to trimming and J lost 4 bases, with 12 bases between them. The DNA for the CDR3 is TGTGCCAGCAGCTTGGTATCGCGGTCGGCAGATACGCAGTATTTT. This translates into CASSLVSRSADTQYF.

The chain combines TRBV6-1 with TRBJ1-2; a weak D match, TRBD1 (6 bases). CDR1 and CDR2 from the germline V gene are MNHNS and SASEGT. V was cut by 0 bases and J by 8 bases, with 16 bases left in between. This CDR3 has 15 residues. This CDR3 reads CASSEALGAGEGYTF. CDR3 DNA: TGTGCCAGCAGTGAAGCGCTGGGGGCAGGGGAAGGCTACACCTTC.

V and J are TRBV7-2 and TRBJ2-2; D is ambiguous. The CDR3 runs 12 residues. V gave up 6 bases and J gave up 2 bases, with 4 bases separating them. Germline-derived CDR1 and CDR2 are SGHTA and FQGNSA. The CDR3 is CASRLNTGELFF. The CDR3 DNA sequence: TGTGCCAGCAGGCTAAACACCGGGGAGCTGTTTTTT.

CDR3 loop: CAIYGTAGSEAFF. The CDR3 DNA reads as TGTGCCATTTACGGGACAGCTGGGTCTGAAGCTTTCTTT. V gene TRBV19 combines with J gene TRBJ1-1, with 7 positions matching TRBD1. This CDR3 contains 13 residues. Germline V CDR1 and CDR2: LNHDA, SQIVND (reference sequence). With V trimmed by 10 bases and J by 6 bases, 11 bases remained unmatched.

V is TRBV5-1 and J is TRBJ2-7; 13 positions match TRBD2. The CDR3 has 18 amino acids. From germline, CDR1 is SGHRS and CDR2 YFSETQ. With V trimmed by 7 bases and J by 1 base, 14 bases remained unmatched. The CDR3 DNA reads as TGCGCCAGCGAGCCCGGACTAGCGGGGGCGGCTTTTTCCTACGAGCAGTACTTC. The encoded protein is CASEPGLAGAAFSYEQYF.

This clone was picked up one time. CDR3 in amino acids: CASSLSVFALDEQFF. The CDR3 DNA reads as TGTGCCAGCAGTTTGTCAGTTTTCGCCCTCGATGAGCAGTTCTTC. The rearrangement uses TRBV28 and TRBJ2-1, with D unresolved. Germline lookup yields CDR1 MDHEN and CDR2 SYDVKM. The CDR3 totals 15 residues. V was shortened by 3 bases and J by 8 bases, with 17 bases between the two germline ends.

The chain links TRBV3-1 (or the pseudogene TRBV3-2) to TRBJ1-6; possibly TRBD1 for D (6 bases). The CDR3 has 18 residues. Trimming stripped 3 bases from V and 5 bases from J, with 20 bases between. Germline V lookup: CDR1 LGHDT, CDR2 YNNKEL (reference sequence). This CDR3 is CASSHLRGRGGNNSPLHF. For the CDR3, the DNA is TGTGCCAGCAGCCACCTGAGGGGGAGAGGGGGTAATAATTCACCCCTCCACTTT.

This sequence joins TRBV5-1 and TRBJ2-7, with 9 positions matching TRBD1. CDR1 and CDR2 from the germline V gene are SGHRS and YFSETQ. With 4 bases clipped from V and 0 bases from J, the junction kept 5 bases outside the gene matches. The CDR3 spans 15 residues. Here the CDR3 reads CASSQTDRGSYEQYF. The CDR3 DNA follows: TGCGCCAGCAGCCAAACGGACAGGGGCTCCTACGAGCAGTACTTC.

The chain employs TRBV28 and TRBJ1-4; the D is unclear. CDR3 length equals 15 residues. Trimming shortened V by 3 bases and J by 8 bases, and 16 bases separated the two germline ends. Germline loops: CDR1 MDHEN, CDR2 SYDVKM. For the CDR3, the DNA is TGTGCCAGCAGTTTGTATCCCCCTGGTCGGGAAAAACTGTTTTTT. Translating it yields CASSLYPPGREKLFF.

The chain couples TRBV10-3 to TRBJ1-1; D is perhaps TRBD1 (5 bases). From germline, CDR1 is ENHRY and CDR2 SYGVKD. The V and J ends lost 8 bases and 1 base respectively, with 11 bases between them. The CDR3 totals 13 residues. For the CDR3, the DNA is TGTGCCATCGGCACCAGGGAGAACACTGAAGCTTTCTTT. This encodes CAIGTRENTEAFF.

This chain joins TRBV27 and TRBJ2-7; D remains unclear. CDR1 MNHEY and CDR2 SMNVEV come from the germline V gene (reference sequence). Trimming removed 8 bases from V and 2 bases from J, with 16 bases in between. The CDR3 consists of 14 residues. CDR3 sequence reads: CASSDARSAYEQYF. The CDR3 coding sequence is TGTGCCAGCTCCGACGCTAGGTCCGCCTACGAGCAGTACTTC.

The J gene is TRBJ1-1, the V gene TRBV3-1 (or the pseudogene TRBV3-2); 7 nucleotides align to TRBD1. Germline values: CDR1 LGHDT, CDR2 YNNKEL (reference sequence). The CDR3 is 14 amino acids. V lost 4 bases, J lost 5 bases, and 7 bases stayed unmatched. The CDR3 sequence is CASSPPLQGTEAFF. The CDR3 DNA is TGTGCCAGCAGCCCGCCATTACAGGGGACTGAAGCTTTCTTT.

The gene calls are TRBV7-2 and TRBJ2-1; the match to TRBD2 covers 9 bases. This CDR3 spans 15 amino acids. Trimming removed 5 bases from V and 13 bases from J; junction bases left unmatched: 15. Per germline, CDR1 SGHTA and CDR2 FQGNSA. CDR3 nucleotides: TGTGCCAGCAGCGCCAAGCGGGGGGCAGACTCCCCCCAGTTCTTC. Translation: CASSAKRGADSPQFF.

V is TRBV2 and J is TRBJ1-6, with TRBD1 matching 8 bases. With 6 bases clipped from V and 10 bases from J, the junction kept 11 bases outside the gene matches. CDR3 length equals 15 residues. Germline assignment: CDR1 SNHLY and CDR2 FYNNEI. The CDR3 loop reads CASSRPGQAGSPLHF. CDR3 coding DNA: TGTGCCAGCAGCCGACCGGGACAGGCTGGATCACCCCTCCACTTT. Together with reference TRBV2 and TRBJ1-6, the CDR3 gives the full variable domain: EPEVTQTPSHQVTQMGQEVILRCVPISNHLYFYWYRQILGQKVEFLVSFYNNEISEKSEIFDDQFSVERPDGSNFTLKIRSTKLEDSAMYFCASSRPGQAGSPLHFGNGTRLTVT.

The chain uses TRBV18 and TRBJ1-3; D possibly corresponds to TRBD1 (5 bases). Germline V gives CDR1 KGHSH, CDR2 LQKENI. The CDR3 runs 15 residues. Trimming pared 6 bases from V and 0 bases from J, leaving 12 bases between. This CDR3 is CASSRGTVSGNTIYF. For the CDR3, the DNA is TGTGCCAGCTCTCGCGGGACTGTCTCTGGAAACACCATATATTTT.

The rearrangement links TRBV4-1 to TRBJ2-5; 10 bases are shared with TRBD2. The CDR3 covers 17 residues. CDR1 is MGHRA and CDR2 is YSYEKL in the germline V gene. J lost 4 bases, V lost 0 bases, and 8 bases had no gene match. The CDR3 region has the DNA TGCGCCAGCAGCCAAGATGGAGCGCTAGCGGGGGCAGAGACCCAGTACTTC. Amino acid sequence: CASSQDGALAGAETQYF.

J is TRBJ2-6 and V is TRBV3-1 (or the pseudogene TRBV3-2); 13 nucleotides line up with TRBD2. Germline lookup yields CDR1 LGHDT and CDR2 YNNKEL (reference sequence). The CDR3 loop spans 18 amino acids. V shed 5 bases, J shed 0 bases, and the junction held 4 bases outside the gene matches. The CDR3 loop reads CASSGTSGAVSGANVLTF. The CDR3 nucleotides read TGTGCCAGCAGCGGGACTAGCGGGGCAGTCTCTGGGGCCAACGTCCTGACTTTC.